Listed here is a single T cell receptor (beta chain). What it recognizes is unknown. The study reverse transcribed the entire isolated RNA, so it sequenced expressed TCRB transcripts. The data were produced by immunoSEQ multiplex PCR, yet TCRdb's version contains in-frame clones alone and is incomplete. The sample contains about 160,000 clones, just over 8% of which appear only once. Populations isolated by sorting all had purity greater than 95%. This specimen belongs to a study of beta chain features in type 1 diabetes. Notes on the study in general: When Type 1 diabetes patients were examined, their TCRB CDR3s proved moderately but significantly shorter in all four CD4+ subsets.

Germline V gene sequence: CDR1 ENHRY, CDR2 SYGVKD. Trimming cost V 10 bases and J 0 bases; bases outside gene matches: 6. CDR3 length: 14 residues. The chain uses TRBV10-3 and TRBJ2-3, with TRBD1 matching over 8 bases. The source is a woman younger than 30 with type 1 diabetes. Sequencing was done on a sample of central memory CD4+ T cells from blood. CDR3 nucleotides: TGTGCCACAAAGGACAGGGATAGCACAGATACGCAGTATTTT. Its translation is CATKDRDSTDTQYF.